This TCR beta chain originates from a study of OX40 agonist ivuxolimab in advanced cancers. For the study in its entirety: Ivuxolimab was a fully human IgG2 agonistic monoclonal antibody targeting the costimulatory receptor OX40 (CD134). Three dose-escalation patients achieved partial responses, one with hepatocellular carcinoma and two with cutaneous melanoma. Of the approximately 54 dose-escalation patients, hepatocellular carcinoma was present in about 20, melanoma in approximately 15, renal cell carcinoma in 9 and head and neck cancer in 9. The paper describes the monotherapy dose-escalation part (N ≈ 50 patients) of the phase I trial of ivuxolimab. The point of sequencing TCRbeta in the periphery was to test whether ivuxolimab changed TCR sequence diversity and drove clonal T-cell expansion. In the dose-escalation cohort, around four fifths of patients were male, and the mean age was around 65 years with a range of roughly 20 to 85. Intravenous ivuxolimab was administered to patients every 2 weeks at six dose levels: 0.01, 0.1, 0.3, 1.5, 3 and 10 mg/kg. Prior anti-PD-1, anti-PD-L1 or anti-CTLA-4 therapy was permitted, and checkpoint inhibitors had been received by around 39% of dose-escalation patients. Results the study describes overall, beyond this receptor: After ivuxolimab, more expanded clones were found on average in CD8+ T cells than in CD4+ T cells. Antigen specificity was not determined for the clonally expanded peripheral T cells. Partial responders in the 0.1-3.0 mg/kg groups had among the lowest normalized peripheral clonal expansion, especially among CD8+ T cells. Low levels of normalized T-cell clonal expansion were also shown by some nonresponding patients. Clonal expansion of both CD4+ and CD8+ blood T cells was observed from baseline to week 6 at doses 0.1 to 3.0 mg/kg.

Concerning this clone itself: The clone's antigen remains unknown. No base-level quality is on record; no much larger clone is a single base apart.

Genomic DNA was extracted from sorted cells for sequencing of the TCRbeta CDR3 region. The immunoSEQ Assay was used to sequence the TCRbeta CDR3 regions. Held by TCRdb, this immuneACCESS table contains in-frame sequences only and omits some clones. Under half of the omission traces to an unresolved V gene where checked; the cause of the rest is unknown. This sample comprises about 61,000 clones, roughly 90% of them detected only once. 23% of the sample comes from the top ten. The junction shows trimming of 4 bases on V and 3 bases on J, and the gene matches do not reach 3 bases of it. From its cysteine to its phenylalanine, the CDR3 spans 14 amino acids. The only DNA kept is the CDR3, 42 bases in frame from the first base. The germline V gene provides CDR1 SGHRS and CDR2 YFSETQ. The trial excluded patients who had a history of autoimmune disease or were on systemic immunosuppression. In every dose cohort, peripheral blood was drawn for TCR sequencing at baseline, cycle 4 day 1, and cycle 7 day 1. Samples came from an open-label, multicenter, first-in-human phase I dose-escalation trial of ivuxolimab. Adults with locally advanced or metastatic melanoma, renal cell carcinoma, hepatocellular carcinoma or head and neck squamous cell carcinoma were enrolled in the trial. Before TCR sequencing, CD4+ and CD8+ T cells were separately sorted from peripheral blood.

Material: CD4+ or CD8+ T cells sorted from blood, obtained in a trial of the OX40 agonist ivuxolimab. The chain was built from TRBV5-1 and TRBJ2-1, and TRBD2 matches 8 of the central bases. The sequence was obtained from an adult with an advanced solid tumor such as melanoma, head and neck, liver or kidney cancer. The DNA sequence is given as TGCGCCAGCAGCGAACTAGCGGACTACAATGAGCAGTTCTTC. The translation is CASSELADYNEQFF.